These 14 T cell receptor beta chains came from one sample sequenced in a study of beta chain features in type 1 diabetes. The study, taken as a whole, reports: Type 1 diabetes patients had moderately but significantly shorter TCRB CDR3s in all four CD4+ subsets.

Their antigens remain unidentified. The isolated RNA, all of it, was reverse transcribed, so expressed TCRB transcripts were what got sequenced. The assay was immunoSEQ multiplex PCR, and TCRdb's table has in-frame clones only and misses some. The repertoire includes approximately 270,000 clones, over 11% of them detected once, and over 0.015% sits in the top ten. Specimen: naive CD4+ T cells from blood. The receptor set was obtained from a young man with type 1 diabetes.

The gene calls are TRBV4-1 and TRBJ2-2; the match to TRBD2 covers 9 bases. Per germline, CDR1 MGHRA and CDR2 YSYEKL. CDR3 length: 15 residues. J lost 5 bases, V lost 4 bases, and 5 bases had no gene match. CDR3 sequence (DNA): TGCGCCAGCAGCCCGGGACTAGCTCGGACCGGGGAGCTGTTTTTT. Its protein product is CASSPGLARTGELFF.

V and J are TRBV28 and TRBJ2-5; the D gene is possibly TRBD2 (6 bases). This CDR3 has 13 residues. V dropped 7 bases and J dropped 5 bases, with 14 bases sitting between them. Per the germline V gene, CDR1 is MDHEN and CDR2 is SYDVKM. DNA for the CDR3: TGTGCCAGCAAGGAGGGGCAGGAGGAGACCCAGTACTTC. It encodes CASKEGQEETQYF.

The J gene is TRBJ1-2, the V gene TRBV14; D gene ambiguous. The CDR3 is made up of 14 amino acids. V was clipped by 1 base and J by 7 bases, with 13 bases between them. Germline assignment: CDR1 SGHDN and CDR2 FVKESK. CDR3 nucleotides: TGTGCCAGCAGCCAAGCAACCAATCCGAGTGGCTACACCTTC. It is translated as CASSQATNPSGYTF.

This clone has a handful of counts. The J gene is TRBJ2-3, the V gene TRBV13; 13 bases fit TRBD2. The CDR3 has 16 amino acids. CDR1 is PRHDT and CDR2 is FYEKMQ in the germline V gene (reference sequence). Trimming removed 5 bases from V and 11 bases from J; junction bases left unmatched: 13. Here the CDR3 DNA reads TGTGCCAGCAGCCCTGGGACTAGCGGGATGTGGCGGGAGCAGTATTTT. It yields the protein CASSPGTSGMWREQYF. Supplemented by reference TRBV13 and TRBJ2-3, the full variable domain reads AAGVIQSPRHLIKEKRETATLKCYPIPRHDTVYWYQQGPGQDPQFLISFYEKMQSDKGSIPDRFSAQQFSDYHSELNMSSLELGDSALYFCASSPGTSGMWREQYFGPGTRLTVL.

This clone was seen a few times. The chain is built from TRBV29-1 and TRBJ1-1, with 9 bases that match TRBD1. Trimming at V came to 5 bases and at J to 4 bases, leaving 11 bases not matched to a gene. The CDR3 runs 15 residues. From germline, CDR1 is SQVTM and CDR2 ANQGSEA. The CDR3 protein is CSVPMGQGISTEAFF. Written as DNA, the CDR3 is TGCAGCGTTCCAATGGGACAGGGAATTAGCACTGAAGCTTTCTTT. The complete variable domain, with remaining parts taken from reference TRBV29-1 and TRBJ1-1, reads SAVISQKPSRDICQRGTSLTIQCQVDSQVTMMFWYRQQPGQSLTLIATANQGSEATYESGFVIDKFPISRPNLTFSTLTVSNMSPEDSSIYLCSVPMGQGISTEAFFGQGTRLTVV.

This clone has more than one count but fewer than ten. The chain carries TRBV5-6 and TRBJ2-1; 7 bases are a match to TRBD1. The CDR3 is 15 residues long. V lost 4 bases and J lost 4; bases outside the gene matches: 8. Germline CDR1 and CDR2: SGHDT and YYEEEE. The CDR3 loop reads CASSMPGQLYNEQFF. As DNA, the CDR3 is TGTGCCAGCAGCATGCCGGGACAGTTATACAATGAGCAGTTCTTC.

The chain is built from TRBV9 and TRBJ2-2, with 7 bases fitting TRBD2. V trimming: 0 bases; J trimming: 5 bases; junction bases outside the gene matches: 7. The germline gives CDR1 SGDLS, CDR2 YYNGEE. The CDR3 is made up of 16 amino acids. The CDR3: CASSVDETSQTGELFF. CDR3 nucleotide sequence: TGTGCCAGCAGCGTAGATGAGACTAGCCAGACCGGGGAGCTGTTTTTT.

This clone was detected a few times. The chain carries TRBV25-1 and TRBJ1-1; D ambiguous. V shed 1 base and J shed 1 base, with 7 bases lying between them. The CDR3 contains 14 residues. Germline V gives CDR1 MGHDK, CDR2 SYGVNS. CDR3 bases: TGTGCCAGCAGTGAATGGCAGGAGAACACTGAAGCTTTCTTT. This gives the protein CASSEWQENTEAFF.

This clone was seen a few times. The CDR3 nucleotides read TGCGCCAGCAGCCCTGGTGGGGTTCGGGGCACCGGGGAGCTGTTTTTT. This codes for CASSPGGVRGTGELFF. The chain joins TRBV5-1 to TRBJ2-2, with D possibly being TRBD2 (5 bases). V was clipped by 4 bases and J by 4 bases, with 17 bases between them. The CDR3 runs 16 residues. The germline CDR1 and CDR2 sequences are SGHRS and YFSETQ.

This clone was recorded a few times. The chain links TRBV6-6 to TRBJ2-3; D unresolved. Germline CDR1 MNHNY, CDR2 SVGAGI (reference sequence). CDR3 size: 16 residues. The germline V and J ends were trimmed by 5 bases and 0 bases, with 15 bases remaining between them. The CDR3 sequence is CASSLSDLISTDTQYF. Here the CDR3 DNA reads TGTGCCAGCAGTCTGTCAGATCTTATTAGCACAGATACGCAGTATTTT.

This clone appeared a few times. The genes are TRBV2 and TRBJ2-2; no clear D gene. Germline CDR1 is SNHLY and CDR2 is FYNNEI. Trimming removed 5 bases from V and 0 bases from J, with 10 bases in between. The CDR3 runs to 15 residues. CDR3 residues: CASSLVETNTGELFF. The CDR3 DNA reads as TGTGCCAGCAGTCTTGTGGAGACGAACACCGGGGAGCTGTTTTTT.

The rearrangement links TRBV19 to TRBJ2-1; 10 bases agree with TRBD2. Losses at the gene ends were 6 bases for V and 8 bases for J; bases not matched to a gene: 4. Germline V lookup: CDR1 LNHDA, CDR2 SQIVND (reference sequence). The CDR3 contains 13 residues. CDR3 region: CASRAGGFYEQFF. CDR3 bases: TGTGCCAGTAGAGCGGGAGGGTTCTATGAGCAGTTCTTC.

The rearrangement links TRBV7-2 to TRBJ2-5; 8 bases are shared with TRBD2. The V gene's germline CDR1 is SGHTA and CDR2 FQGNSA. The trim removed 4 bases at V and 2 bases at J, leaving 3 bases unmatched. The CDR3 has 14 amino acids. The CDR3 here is CASSWASGQETQYF. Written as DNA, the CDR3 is TGTGCCAGCAGCTGGGCTAGCGGGCAAGAGACCCAGTACTTC.

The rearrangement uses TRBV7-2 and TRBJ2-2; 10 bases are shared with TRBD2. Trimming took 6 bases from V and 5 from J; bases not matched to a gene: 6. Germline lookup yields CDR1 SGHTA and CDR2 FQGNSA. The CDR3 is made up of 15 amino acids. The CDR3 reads CASSLAGVRTGELFF. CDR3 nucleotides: TGTGCCAGCAGTCTAGCGGGAGTAAGGACCGGGGAGCTGTTTTTT.